This TCR beta chain comes out of a study of blood T cell repertoires in COVID-19. Study background: In each case, the material was cDNA or gDNA derived from T cells, B-cell-depleted T cells, or PBMCs.

The protocol was immunoSEQ multiplex PCR, while the TCRdb copy is restricted to in-frame clones and leaves out a portion. Seen here are more than 30,000 clones, 75% to 90% observed once, and the top ten hold more than 20%. With 3 bases clipped from V and 3 bases from J, the junction kept 4 bases outside the gene matches. This CDR3 contains 15 residues. The germline CDR1 and CDR2 sequences are SGHRS and YFSETQ. Specimen: peripheral blood. This rearrangement joins TRBV5-1 to TRBJ1-4; 8 bases are a match to TRBD1. The receptor was derived from a man between 45 and 60 years old with active or convalescent COVID-19. The CDR3 reads CASSSGTGANEKLFF. The CDR3 bases are TGCGCCAGCAGCTCTGGGACAGGCGCTAATGAAAAACTGTTTTTT.